This TCR beta chain appears in the sequencing data of a study of OX40 agonist ivuxolimab in advanced cancers. Clones were read by immunoSEQ multiplex PCR, and TCRdb kept only the in-frame ones, dropping some. The sample records under 45,000 clones, 75% to 85% being singletons. Specimen: CD4+ or CD8+ T cells sorted from blood, collected in a trial of the OX40 agonist ivuxolimab. The origin of this receptor is an adult with an advanced solid tumor such as melanoma, head and neck, liver or kidney cancer.

This CDR3 reads CASSLAGLSSYEQYF. CDR3 sequence (DNA): TGTGCCAGCAGCTTGGCCGGACTGAGCTCCTACGAGCAGTACTTC. The gene calls are TRBV7-9 and TRBJ2-7; the D gene is possibly TRBD2 (5 bases). Looked up from germline, CDR1 is SEHNR and CDR2 is FQNEAQ (reference sequence). V lost 3 bases and J 0 bases, leaving 12 bases between the germline ends. The CDR3 contains 15 residues.